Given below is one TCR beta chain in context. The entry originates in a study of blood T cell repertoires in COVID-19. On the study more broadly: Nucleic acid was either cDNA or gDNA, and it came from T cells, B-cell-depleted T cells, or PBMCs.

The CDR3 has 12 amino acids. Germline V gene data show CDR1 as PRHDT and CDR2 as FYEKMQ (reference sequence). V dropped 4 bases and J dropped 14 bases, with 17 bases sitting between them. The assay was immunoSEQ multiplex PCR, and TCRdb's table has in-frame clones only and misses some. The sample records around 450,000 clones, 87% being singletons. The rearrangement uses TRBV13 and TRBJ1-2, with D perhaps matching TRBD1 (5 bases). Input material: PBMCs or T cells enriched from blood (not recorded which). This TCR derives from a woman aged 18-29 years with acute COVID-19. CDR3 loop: CASSWAQGPGTF. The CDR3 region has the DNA TGTGCCAGCAGCTGGGCCCAGGGTCCTGGTACCTTC.